This section outlines one TCR beta chain sequence together with its context. The antigen is not known. The record originates from a study of cytomegalovirus exposure and HLA in healthy donors. Produced via immunoSEQ multiplex PCR; TCRdb's table is partial and in-frame only. This sample has about 130,000 clones, with 85% to 90% found just once. Study findings and constraints: It was found in a later analysis that first-cohort TCR clusters tended to co-occur in the approximately 130 validation repertoires. Researchers catalogued over 150 TCR beta chains as cytomegalovirus-associated. Reports showed the classifier diagnosing cytomegalovirus status with high specificity and sensitivity. Many donors shared some public TCRs, even though most TCR sequences were rare.

CDR3 size: 16 residues. Germline lookup yields CDR1 LGHNA and CDR2 YSLEER. The V and J ends lost 3 bases and 2 bases, in that order; junction bases with no gene match: 8. The sample taken for sequencing was PBMCs. The J gene is TRBJ2-7, the V gene TRBV4-3; 9 bases are shared with TRBD1. The sequence was obtained from a man aged 25 to 40 in good health and CMV-seronegative. The CDR3 spells CASSHLRTGVTYEQYF. The CDR3 nucleotides read TGCGCCAGCAGCCACTTAAGGACAGGGGTTACCTACGAGCAGTACTTC.